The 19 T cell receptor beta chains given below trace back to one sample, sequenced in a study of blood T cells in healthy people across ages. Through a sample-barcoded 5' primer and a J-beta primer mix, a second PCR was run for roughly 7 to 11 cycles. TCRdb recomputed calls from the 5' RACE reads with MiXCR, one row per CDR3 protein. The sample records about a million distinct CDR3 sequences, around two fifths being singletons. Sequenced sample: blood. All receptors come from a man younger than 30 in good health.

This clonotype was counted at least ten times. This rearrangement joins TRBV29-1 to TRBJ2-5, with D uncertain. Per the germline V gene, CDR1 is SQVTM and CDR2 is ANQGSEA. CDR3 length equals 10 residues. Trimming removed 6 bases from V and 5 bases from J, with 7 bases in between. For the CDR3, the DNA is TGCAGCGTCCTTGGGGAGACCCAGTACTTC. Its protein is CSVLGETQYF.

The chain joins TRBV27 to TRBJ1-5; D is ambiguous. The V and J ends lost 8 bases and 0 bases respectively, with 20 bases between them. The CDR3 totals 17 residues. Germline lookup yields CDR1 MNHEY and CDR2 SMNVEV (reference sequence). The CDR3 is CASRPLVTGNSNQPQHF. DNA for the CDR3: TGTGCCAGCCGACCCCTGGTGACGGGAAATAGCAATCAGCCCCAGCATTTT.

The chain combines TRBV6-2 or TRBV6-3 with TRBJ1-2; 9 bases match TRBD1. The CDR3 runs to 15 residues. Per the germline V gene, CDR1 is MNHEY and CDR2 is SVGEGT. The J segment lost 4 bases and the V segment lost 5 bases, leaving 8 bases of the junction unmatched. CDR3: CASSRTDRGIYGYTF. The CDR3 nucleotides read TGTGCCAGCAGTAGAACGGACAGGGGCATCTATGGCTACACCTTC.

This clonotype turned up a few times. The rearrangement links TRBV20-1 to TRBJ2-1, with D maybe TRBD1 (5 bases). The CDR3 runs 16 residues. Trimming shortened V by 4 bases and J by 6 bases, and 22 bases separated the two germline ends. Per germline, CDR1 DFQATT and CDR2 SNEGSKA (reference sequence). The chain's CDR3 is CSANPLRELLSNEQFF. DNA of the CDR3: TGCAGTGCTAACCCCCTCAGGGAACTACTCTCCAATGAGCAGTTCTTC.

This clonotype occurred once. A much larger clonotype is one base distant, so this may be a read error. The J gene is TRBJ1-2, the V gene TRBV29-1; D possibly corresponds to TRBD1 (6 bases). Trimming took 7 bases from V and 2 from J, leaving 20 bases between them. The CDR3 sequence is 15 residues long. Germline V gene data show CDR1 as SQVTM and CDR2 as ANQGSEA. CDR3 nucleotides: TGCAGCGCGGATTACCGTCAGGGGAACAACTATGGCTACACCTTC. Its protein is CSADYRQGNNYGYTF.

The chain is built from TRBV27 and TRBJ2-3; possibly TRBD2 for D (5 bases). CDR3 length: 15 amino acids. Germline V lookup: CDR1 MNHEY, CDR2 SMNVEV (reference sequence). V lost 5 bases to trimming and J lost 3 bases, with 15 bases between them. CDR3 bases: TGTGCCAGCAGTCCATGGACCACTAGTACAGATACGCAGTATTTT. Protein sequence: CASSPWTTSTDTQYF.

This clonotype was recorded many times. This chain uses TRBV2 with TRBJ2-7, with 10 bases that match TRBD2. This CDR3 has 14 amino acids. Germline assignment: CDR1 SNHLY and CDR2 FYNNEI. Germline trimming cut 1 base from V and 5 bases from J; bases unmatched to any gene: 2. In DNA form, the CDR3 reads TGTGCCAGCAGTGAAGTAGGGACTAGCGACGAGCAGTACTTC. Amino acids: CASSEVGTSDEQYF.

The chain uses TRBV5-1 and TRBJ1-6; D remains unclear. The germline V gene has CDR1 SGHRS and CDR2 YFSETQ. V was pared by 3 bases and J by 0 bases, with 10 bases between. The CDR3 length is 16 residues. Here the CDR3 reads CASSWFGGSYNSPLHF. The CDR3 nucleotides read TGCGCCAGCAGCTGGTTTGGTGGCTCCTATAATTCACCCCTCCACTTT.

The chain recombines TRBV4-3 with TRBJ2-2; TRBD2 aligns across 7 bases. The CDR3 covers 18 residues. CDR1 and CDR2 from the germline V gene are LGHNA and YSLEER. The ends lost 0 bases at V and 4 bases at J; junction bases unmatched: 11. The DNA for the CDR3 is TGCGCCAGCAGCCAAGATCTGGGGGACTACGCGAGCACCGGGGAGCTGTTTTTT. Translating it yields CASSQDLGDYASTGELFF.

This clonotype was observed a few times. For the CDR3, the DNA is TGCAGTGCTAGAGATCTCAGCGGGGGTACGGATGAGCAGTTCTTC. The encoded protein is CSARDLSGGTDEQFF. This sequence joins TRBV20-1 and TRBJ2-1; 8 bases line up with TRBD2. Per germline, CDR1 DFQATT and CDR2 SNEGSKA (reference sequence). The CDR3 totals 15 residues. Unmatched junction bases numbered 9, after V lost 0 bases and J lost 8 bases.

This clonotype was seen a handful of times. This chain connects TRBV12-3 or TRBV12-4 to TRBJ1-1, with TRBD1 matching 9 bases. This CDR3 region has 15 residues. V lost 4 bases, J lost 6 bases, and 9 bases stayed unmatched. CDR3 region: CASSYQTGGDSEAFF. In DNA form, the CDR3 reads TGTGCCAGCAGTTACCAGACAGGGGGGGATTCTGAAGCTTTCTTT.

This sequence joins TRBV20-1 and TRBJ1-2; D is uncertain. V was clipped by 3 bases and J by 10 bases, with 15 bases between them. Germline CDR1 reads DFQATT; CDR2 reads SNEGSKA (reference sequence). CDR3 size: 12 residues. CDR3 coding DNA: TGCAGTGCTAGCCTCGCGGCGCTTGACTACACCTTC. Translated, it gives CSASLAALDYTF.

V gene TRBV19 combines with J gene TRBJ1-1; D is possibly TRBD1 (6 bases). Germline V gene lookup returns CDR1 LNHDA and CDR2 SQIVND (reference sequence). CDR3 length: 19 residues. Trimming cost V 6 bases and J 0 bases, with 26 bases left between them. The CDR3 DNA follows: TGTGCCAGTAGGAAAGTAGGATTTAGCAGGGGTTACATGAACACTGAAGCTTTCTTT. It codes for CASRKVGFSRGYMNTEAFF.

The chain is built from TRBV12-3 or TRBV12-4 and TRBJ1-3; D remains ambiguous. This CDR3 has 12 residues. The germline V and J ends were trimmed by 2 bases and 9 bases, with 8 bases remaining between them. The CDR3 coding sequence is TGTGCCAGCAGTTTACAAGGAGCCACCATATATTTT. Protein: CASSLQGATIYF.

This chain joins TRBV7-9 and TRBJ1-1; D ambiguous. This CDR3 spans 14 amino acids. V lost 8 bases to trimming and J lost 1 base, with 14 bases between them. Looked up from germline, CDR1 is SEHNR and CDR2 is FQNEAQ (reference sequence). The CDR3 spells CASSFRSGNTEAFF. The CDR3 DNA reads TGTGCCAGCTCCTTCCGATCAGGGAACACTGAAGCTTTCTTT.

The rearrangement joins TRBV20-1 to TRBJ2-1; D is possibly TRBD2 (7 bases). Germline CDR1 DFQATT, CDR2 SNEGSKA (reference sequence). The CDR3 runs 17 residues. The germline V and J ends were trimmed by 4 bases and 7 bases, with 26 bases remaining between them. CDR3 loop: CSAIPPAAGAIENEQFF. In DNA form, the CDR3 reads TGCAGTGCTATCCCCCCAGCGGCGGGGGCCATCGAGAATGAGCAGTTCTTC.

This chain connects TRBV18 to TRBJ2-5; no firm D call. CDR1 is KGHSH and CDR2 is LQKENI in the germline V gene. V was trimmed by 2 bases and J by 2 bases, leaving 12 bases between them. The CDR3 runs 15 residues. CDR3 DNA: TGTGCCAGCTCACCAGCGGCAGACCGACAAGAGACCCAGTACTTC. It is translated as CASSPAADRQETQYF.

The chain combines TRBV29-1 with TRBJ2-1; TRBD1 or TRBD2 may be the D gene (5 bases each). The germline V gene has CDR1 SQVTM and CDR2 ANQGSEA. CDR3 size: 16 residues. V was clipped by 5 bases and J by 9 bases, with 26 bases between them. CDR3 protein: CSVYPQGEESGGEQFF. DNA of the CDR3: TGCAGCGTTTACCCCCAGGGAGAAGAATCGGGTGGTGAGCAGTTCTTC.

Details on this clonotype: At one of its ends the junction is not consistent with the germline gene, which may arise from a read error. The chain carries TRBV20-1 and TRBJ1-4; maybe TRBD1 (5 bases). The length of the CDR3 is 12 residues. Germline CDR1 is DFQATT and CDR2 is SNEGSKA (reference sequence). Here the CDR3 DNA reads TGCAGGGCTAGAGTGAGGGGTGAAAAACTGTTTTTT. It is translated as CRARVRGEKLFF.